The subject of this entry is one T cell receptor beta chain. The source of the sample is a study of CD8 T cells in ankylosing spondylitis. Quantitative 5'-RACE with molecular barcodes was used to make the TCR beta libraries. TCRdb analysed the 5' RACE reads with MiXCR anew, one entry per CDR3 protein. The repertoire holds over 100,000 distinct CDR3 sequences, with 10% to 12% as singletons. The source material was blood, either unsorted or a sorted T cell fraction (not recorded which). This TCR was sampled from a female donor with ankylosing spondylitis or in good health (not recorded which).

The CDR3 DNA follows: TGCAGCGTTGAAGAGGGACAAGCGGGAGTGGATGAGCAGTTCTTC. It is translated as CSVEEGQAGVDEQFF. V and J are TRBV29-1 and TRBJ2-1, with 8 positions matching TRBD2. CDR3 length: 15 amino acids. V dropped 0 bases and J dropped 8; count of bases not matched to a gene: 9. CDR1 is SQVTM, CDR2 ANQGSEA, per germline.